This T cell receptor (beta chain) was sequenced during a study of OX40 agonist ivuxolimab in advanced cancers. Only in-frame clones appear in the TCRdb table, and some are missing; sequencing was by immunoSEQ multiplex PCR. The sample has about 55,000 clones; approximately 90% are singletons. The CDR3 consists of 12 residues. CDR1 and CDR2 (germline): SGHDT, YYEEEE. Trimming removed 4 bases from V and 1 base from J, with 6 bases in between. This TCR derives from an adult with an advanced solid tumor such as melanoma, head and neck, liver or kidney cancer. V usage is TRBV5-6 and J usage is TRBJ2-7; D ambiguous. Sequencing used CD4+ or CD8+ T cells sorted from blood, obtained in a trial of the OX40 agonist ivuxolimab. The CDR3 reads CASSVSSYEQYF. The CDR3 DNA reads TGTGCCAGCAGCGTCAGTTCCTACGAGCAGTACTTC.